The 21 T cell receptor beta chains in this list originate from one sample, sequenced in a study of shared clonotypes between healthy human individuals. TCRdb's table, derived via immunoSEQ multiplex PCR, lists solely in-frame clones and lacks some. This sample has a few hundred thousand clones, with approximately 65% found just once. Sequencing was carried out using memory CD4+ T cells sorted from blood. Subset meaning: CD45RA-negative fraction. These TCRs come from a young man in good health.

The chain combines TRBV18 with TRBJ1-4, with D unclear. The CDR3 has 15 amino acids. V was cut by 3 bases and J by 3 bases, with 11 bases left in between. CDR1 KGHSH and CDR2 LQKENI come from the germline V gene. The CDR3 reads CASSPAEEANEKLFF. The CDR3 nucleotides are TGTGCCAGCTCACCTGCGGAGGAAGCTAATGAAAAACTGTTTTTT. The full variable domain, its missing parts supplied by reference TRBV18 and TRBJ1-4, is NAGVMQNPRHLVRRRGQEARLRCSPMKGHSHVYWYRQLPEEGLKFMVYLQKENIIDESGMPKERFSAEFPKEGPSILRIQQVVRGDSAAYFCASSPAEEANEKLFFGSGTQLSVL.

CDR3 sequence: CASSESGLTKPQHF. The CDR3 DNA sequence: TGTGCCAGCAGTGAGTCGGGACTTACTAAGCCCCAGCATTTT. This sequence joins TRBV2 and TRBJ1-5, with D possibly being TRBD1 (5 bases). The CDR3 runs to 14 residues. The V gene lost 3 bases and the J gene lost 8 bases, with 14 bases spanning the gap. The germline gives CDR1 SNHLY, CDR2 FYNNEI.

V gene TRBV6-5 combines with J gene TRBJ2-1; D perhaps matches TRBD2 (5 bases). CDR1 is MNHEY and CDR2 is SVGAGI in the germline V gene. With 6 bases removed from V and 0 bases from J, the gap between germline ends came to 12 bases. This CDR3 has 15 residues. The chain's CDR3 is CASRSDGGSYNEQFF. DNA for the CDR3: TGTGCCAGCAGGTCTGATGGAGGCTCCTACAATGAGCAGTTCTTC.

The CDR3 DNA sequence: TGCGCCAGCAGCTTGGAAGTCAATCAGCCCCAGCATTTT. Translated, it gives CASSLEVNQPQHF. This chain joins TRBV5-1 and TRBJ1-5; no firm D call. The CDR3 contains 13 residues. V was shortened by 0 bases and J by 3 bases, with 4 bases between the two germline ends. Germline values: CDR1 SGHRS, CDR2 YFSETQ.

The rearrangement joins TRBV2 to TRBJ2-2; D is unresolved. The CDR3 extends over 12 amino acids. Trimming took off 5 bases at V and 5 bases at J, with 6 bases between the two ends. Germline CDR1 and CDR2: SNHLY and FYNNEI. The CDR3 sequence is CASSYTTGELFF. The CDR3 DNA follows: TGTGCCAGCAGTTACACGACCGGGGAGCTGTTTTTT.

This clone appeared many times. The CDR3 loop is CASSLALWNEQFF. CDR3 DNA sequence: TGTGCCAGCAGCTTAGCGCTTTGGAATGAGCAGTTCTTC. This chain joins TRBV11-2 and TRBJ2-1; D remains unclear. Trimming took off 1 base at V and 7 bases at J, with 8 bases between the two ends. CDR3 size: 13 residues. Germline V gene lookup returns CDR1 SGHAT and CDR2 FQNNGV.

The CDR3 DNA reads TGCGCCAGCAGCTTAGACAATTCCTACGAGCAGTACTTC. Translated: CASSLDNSYEQYF. The chain combines TRBV5-1 with TRBJ2-7; no reliable D call. Germline V CDR1 and CDR2: SGHRS, YFSETQ. V was clipped by 2 bases and J by 1 base, with 7 bases between them. The CDR3 runs 13 residues.

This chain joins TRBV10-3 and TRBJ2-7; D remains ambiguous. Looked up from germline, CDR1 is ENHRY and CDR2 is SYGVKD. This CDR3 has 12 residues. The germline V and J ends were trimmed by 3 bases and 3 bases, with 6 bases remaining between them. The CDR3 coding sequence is TGTGCCATCAGTGACCCTCGCTACGAGCAGTACTTC. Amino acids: CAISDPRYEQYF.

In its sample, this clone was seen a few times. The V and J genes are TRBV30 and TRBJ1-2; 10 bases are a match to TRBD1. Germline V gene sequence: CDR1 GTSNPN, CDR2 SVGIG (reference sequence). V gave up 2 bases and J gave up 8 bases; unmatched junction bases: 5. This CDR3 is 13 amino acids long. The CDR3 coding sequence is TGTGCCTGGAGTACCGGGACAGGGGAAGGCTACACCTTC. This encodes CAWSTGTGEGYTF.

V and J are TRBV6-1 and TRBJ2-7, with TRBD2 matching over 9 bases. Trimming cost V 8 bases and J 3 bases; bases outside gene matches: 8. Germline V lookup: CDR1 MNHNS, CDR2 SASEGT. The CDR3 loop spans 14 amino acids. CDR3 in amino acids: CASSRIAGDYEQYF. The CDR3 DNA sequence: TGTGCCAGCTCTCGGATAGCGGGAGACTACGAGCAGTACTTC.

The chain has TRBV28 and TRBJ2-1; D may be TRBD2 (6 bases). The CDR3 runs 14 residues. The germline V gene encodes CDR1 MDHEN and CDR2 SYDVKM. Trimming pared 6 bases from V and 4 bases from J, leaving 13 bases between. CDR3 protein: CASRLGGTYNEQFF. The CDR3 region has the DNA TGTGCCAGCAGGCTGGGGGGAACTTACAATGAGCAGTTCTTC.

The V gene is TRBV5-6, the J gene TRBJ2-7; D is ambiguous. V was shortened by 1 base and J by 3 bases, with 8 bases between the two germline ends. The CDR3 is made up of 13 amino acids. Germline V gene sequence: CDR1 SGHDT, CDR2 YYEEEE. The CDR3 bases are TGTGCCAGCAGCTTGAGCCAAGACTACGAGCAGTACTTC. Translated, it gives CASSLSQDYEQYF.

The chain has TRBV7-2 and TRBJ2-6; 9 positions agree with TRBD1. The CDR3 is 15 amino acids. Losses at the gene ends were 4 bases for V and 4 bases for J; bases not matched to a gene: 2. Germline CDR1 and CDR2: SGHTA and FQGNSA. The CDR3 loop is CASSWDRAGANVLTF. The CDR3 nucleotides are TGTGCCAGCAGCTGGGACAGGGCCGGGGCCAACGTCCTGACTTTC.

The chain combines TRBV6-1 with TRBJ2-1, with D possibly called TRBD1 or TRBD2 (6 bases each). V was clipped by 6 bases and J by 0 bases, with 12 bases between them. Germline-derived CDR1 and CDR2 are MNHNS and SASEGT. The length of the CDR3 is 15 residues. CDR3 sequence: CASSVGGTSYNEQFF. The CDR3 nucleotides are TGTGCCAGCAGCGTAGGGGGGACCTCCTACAATGAGCAGTTCTTC.

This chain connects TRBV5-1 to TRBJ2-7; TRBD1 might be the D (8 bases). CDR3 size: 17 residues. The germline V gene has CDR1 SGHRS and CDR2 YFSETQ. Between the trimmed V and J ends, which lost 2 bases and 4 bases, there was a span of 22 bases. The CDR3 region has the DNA TGCGCCAGCAGCTTCCTCTCGGGAGGACAGGGTTGGTACGAGCAGTACTTC. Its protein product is CASSFLSGGQGWYEQYF.

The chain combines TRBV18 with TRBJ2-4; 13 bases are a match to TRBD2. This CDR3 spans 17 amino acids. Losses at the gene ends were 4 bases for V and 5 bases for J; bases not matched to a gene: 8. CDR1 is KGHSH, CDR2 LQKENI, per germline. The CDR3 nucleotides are TGTGCCAGCTCACTGACCCGACTAGCGGGAGGCCAAAACATTCAGTACTTC. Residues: CASSLTRLAGGQNIQYF. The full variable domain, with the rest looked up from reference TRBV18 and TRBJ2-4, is NAGVMQNPRHLVRRRGQEARLRCSPMKGHSHVYWYRQLPEEGLKFMVYLQKENIIDESGMPKERFSAEFPKEGPSILRIQQVVRGDSAAYFCASSLTRLAGGQNIQYFGAGTRLSVL.

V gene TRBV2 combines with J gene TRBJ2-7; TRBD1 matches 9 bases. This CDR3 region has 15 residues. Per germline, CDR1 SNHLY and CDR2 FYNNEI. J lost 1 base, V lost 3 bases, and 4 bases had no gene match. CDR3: CASSDGTGPSYEQYF. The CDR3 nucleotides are TGTGCCAGCAGTGACGGGACAGGGCCATCCTACGAGCAGTACTTC.

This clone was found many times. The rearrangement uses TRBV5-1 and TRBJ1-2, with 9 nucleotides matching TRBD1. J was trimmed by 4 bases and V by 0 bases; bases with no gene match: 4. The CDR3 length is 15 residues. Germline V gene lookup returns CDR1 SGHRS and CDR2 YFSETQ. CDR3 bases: TGCGCCAGCAGCTTGGTCGCGGGACAGGGCTATGGCTACACCTTC. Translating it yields CASSLVAGQGYGYTF.

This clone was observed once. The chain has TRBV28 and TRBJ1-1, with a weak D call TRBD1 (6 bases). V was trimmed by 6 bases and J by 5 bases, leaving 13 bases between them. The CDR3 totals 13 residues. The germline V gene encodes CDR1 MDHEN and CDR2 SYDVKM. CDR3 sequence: CASRKNQGTEAFF. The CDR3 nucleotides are TGTGCCAGCAGAAAAAATCAGGGGACTGAAGCTTTCTTT.

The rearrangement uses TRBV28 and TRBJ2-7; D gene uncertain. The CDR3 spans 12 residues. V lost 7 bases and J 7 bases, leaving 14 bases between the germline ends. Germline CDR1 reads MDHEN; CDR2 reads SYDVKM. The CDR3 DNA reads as TGTGCCAGCACCAGCCAAGTGGGAGAGCAGTACTTC. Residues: CASTSQVGEQYF.

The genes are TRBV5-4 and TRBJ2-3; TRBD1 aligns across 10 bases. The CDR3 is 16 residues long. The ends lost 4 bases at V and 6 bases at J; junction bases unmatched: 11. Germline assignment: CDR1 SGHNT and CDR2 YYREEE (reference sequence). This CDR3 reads CASSRPGQGIGDTQYF. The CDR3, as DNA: TGTGCCAGCAGCCGGCCGGGACAGGGGATTGGTGATACGCAGTATTTT.